These 17 T cell receptor beta chains came from one sample sequenced in a study of blood T cell repertoires in COVID-19. The assay was immunoSEQ multiplex PCR, and TCRdb's table has in-frame clones only and misses some. Here the sample spans 240,000 or so clones, under 85% being singletons. The sequencing input was peripheral blood. Receptors were obtained from a man under 40 who had recovered from COVID-19.

This rearrangement joins TRBV12-3 or TRBV12-4 to TRBJ2-5; possible D gene TRBD2, 6 bases. The germline V and J ends were trimmed by 7 bases and 5 bases, with 14 bases remaining between them. The CDR3 extends over 13 amino acids. CDR3 coding DNA: TGTGCCAGCATGGGGCTGGCGGGGGAGACCCAGTACTTC. Translated, it gives CASMGLAGETQYF.

The chain combines TRBV6-6 with TRBJ1-3, with D uncertain. Germline V gene data show CDR1 as MNHNY and CDR2 as SVGAGI (reference sequence). The CDR3 length is 16 residues. V lost 0 bases to trimming and J lost 1 base, with 10 bases between them. CDR3 loop: CASSYSIAGSGNTIYF. Written as DNA, the CDR3 is TGTGCCAGCAGTTACTCAATTGCAGGATCTGGAAACACCATATATTTT.

The V and J genes are TRBV11-2 and TRBJ1-4; no clear D. Trimming shortened V by 5 bases and J by 0 bases, and 7 bases separated the two germline ends. Germline CDR1 and CDR2: SGHAT and FQNNGV. The CDR3 consists of 14 residues. CDR3 bases: TGTGCCAGCAGCCTGGCCTCAACTAATGAAAAACTGTTTTTT. Protein product: CASSLASTNEKLFF.

This chain joins TRBV27 and TRBJ1-1; the match to TRBD1 covers 7 bases. Trimming cost V 4 bases and J 5 bases; bases outside gene matches: 7. The CDR3 runs to 14 residues. CDR1 and CDR2 (germline): MNHEY, SMNVEV (reference sequence). The CDR3: CASSYRAGGTEAFF. DNA for the CDR3: TGTGCCAGCAGTTACAGGGCAGGGGGGACTGAAGCTTTCTTT.

The V and J genes are TRBV7-9 and TRBJ2-5; D perhaps matches TRBD1 (6 bases). V lost 4 bases and J lost 5, with 14 bases in between. Germline V gives CDR1 SEHNR, CDR2 FQNEAQ (reference sequence). The CDR3 length is 14 residues. The CDR3 region has the DNA TGTGCCAGCAGCTCCGGAACTAGGGGGGAGACCCAGTACTTC. Translated, it gives CASSSGTRGETQYF. Supplemented by reference TRBV7-9 and TRBJ2-5, the full variable domain reads DTGVSQNPRHKITKRGQNVTFRCDPISEHNRLYWYRQTLGQGPEFLTYFQNEAQLEKSRLLSDRFSAERPKGSFSTLEIQRTEQGDSAMYLCASSSGTRGETQYFGPGTRLLVL.

This clone has just a few counts. The chain couples TRBV4-1 to TRBJ1-2; D is unresolved. The V gene's germline CDR1 is MGHRA and CDR2 YSYEKL. The ends were cut back, 5 bases at V and 8 bases at J, with 12 bases in the middle. This CDR3 is 12 amino acids long. CDR3 sequence: CASSLDYEGYTF. CDR3 nucleotides: TGCGCCAGCAGCTTAGATTATGAAGGCTACACCTTC.

This chain uses TRBV18 with TRBJ1-3; maybe TRBD1 (6 bases). V shed 6 bases and J shed 8 bases, with 23 bases lying between them. Germline V gives CDR1 KGHSH, CDR2 LQKENI. The CDR3 loop spans 16 amino acids. CDR3 DNA: TGTGCCAGCTCCCTGGGCAGGGGCGCCAAGATAGACACCATATATTTT. This sequence encodes CASSLGRGAKIDTIYF.

This rearrangement joins TRBV2 to TRBJ1-1, with 8 bases aligning to TRBD1. V shed 8 bases and J 7 bases; nucleotides not matched to a gene: 12. The CDR3 is 14 residues long. Germline CDR1 SNHLY, CDR2 FYNNEI. The CDR3 DNA reads TGTGCCAGCTTTCGGACAGGGTTCAGGGGTGAAGCTTTCTTT. Its protein product is CASFRTGFRGEAFF.

About this clone: This CDR3 is also generated by other DNA sequences in the sample. The chain uses TRBV11-2 and TRBJ1-2; 9 nucleotides agree with TRBD1. Germline CDR1 is SGHAT and CDR2 is FQNNGV. This CDR3 region has 13 residues. V lost 4 bases and J lost 5; bases outside the gene matches: 2. The CDR3 sequence: CASSSGQGYGYTF. Here the CDR3 DNA reads TGTGCCAGCAGCTCCGGACAGGGGTATGGCTACACCTTC. Full variable domain (remainder filled in from reference TRBV11-2 and TRBJ1-2): EAGVAQSPRYKIIEKRQSVAFWCNPISGHATLYWYQQILGQGPKLLIQFQNNGVVDDSQLPKDRFSAERLKGVDSTLKIQPAKLEDSAVYLCASSSGQGYGYTFGSGTRLTVV.

The chain combines TRBV2 with TRBJ1-6; D unclear. This CDR3 spans 14 amino acids. Looked up from germline, CDR1 is SNHLY and CDR2 is FYNNEI. V was clipped by 4 bases and J by 6 bases, with 10 bases between them. Here the CDR3 reads CASSGGPTNSPLHF. Written as DNA, the CDR3 is TGTGCCAGCAGTGGAGGCCCGACTAATTCACCCCTCCACTTT. The whole variable domain, remainder taken from reference TRBV2 and TRBJ1-6, is EPEVTQTPSHQVTQMGQEVILRCVPISNHLYFYWYRQILGQKVEFLVSFYNNEISEKSEIFDDQFSVERPDGSNFTLKIRSTKLEDSAMYFCASSGGPTNSPLHFGNGTRLTVT.

The rearrangement uses TRBV28 and TRBJ1-1, with D possibly being TRBD1 (5 bases). Germline lookup yields CDR1 MDHEN and CDR2 SYDVKM. CDR3 size: 12 residues. Deletions cut 8 bases from V and 8 bases from J, with 15 bases between. The CDR3 DNA sequence: TGTGCCAGCGGGGGAGGGGCCCTGGAAGCTTTCTTT. Amino acids: CASGGGALEAFF.

This chain links TRBV29-1 with TRBJ2-7; 7 bases align to TRBD1. This CDR3 comprises 15 residues. CDR1 SQVTM and CDR2 ANQGSEA come from the germline V gene. The V gene end was trimmed by 1 base and the J gene end by 5 bases; junction bases not matched to a gene: 11. The CDR3 sequence is CSVEGGETGFNEQYF. DNA of the CDR3: TGCAGCGTTGAAGGTGGAGAGACAGGGTTCAACGAGCAGTACTTC.

V is TRBV12-3 or TRBV12-4 and J is TRBJ1-1; D unresolved. Trimming removed 5 bases from V and 4 bases from J, with 11 bases in between. The CDR3 extends over 13 amino acids. DNA for the CDR3: TGTGCCAGCAGTAAAGAACTGCCCACTGAAGCTTTCTTT. Its protein is CASSKELPTEAFF.

This clone has just a few counts. This chain's CDR3 is CASIPSQYSPLHF. The CDR3 DNA sequence: TGTGCCAGCATTCCCAGTCAGTATTCACCCCTCCACTTT. The chain carries TRBV6-5 and TRBJ1-6; no reliable D call. Germline V gene sequence: CDR1 MNHEY, CDR2 SVGAGI. Trimming removed 7 bases from V and 8 bases from J, with 12 bases in between. The CDR3 is 13 residues long.

CDR3 DNA: TGTGCCAGCAACGTCCCCACTAGCGGGGGAGAAAACACCGGGGAGCTGTTTTTT. Protein: CASNVPTSGGENTGELFF. The J gene is TRBJ2-2, the V gene TRBV9, with TRBD2 matching over 11 bases. V gave up 6 bases and J gave up 2 bases; unmatched junction bases: 12. This CDR3 spans 18 amino acids. The germline CDR1 and CDR2 sequences are SGDLS and YYNGEE.

The chain uses TRBV5-1 and TRBJ2-7; 8 nucleotides line up with TRBD1. The CDR3 is 14 residues long. CDR1 is SGHRS, CDR2 YFSETQ, per germline. V lost 4 bases and J lost 2; bases outside the gene matches: 5. The CDR3 here is CASSTGQGPYEQYF. The CDR3 DNA sequence: TGCGCCAGCAGCACAGGACAGGGTCCCTACGAGCAGTACTTC.

The gene calls are TRBV6-5 and TRBJ1-2; TRBD1 matches at 8 bases. The germline V gene encodes CDR1 MNHEY and CDR2 SVGAGI. The CDR3 sequence is 15 residues long. Losses at the gene ends were 6 bases for V and 0 bases for J; bases not matched to a gene: 6. In DNA, the CDR3 is TGTGCCAGCAGCGTTCAGGGGGCAGCTAACTATGGCTACACCTTC. The encoded protein is CASSVQGAANYGYTF.